The entry below gives a single T cell receptor beta chain sequence along with its context. The antigen remains unidentified. Other DNA sequences in this specimen translate into the identical CDR3. This sample was included in a study of cytomegalovirus exposure and HLA in healthy donors. Study observations and caveats: TCR beta V- and J-gene trimming was later associated with a missense DCLRE1C variant. Some highly shared sequence variants likely arose as a pipeline artifact.

The PCR employed 60 Vbeta primers together with 13 Jbeta primers. The assay was immunoSEQ multiplex PCR, and TCRdb's table has in-frame clones only and misses some. This sample yields fewer than 200,000 clones, of which over 70% are seen a single time; roughly 4.7% belongs to the top ten. Material for sequencing was PBMCs. The sequence was collected from a man aged 30-40 years in good health and CMV-seronegative.

CDR3 nucleotide sequence: TGCGCCAGCAGCGTAGACAGGGGGCAGGCAGATACGCAGTATTTT. Its translation is CASSVDRGQADTQYF. The gene calls are TRBV5-1 and TRBJ2-3; 10 bases are a match to TRBD1. In germline, CDR1 is SGHRS, CDR2 YFSETQ. Trimming at V came to 4 bases and at J to 4 bases, leaving 6 bases not matched to a gene. CDR3 size: 15 residues.